This passage covers 16 T cell receptor beta chains from one sample sequenced in a study of response to subunit inactivated influenza vaccine. TCRdb used MiXCR to reprocess the RT-PCR reads, holding one entry per CDR3 protein. The table lists 650,000 to 850,000 distinct CDR3 sequences, more than 11% of them singletons. Sample: PBMCs from blood, taken 14 days before vaccination. All receptors come from a man in his forties or fifties who received an inactivated influenza vaccine.

V usage is TRBV20-1 and J usage is TRBJ1-3, with D possibly TRBD1 on 6 matching bases. The CDR3 consists of 14 residues. The germline V gene has CDR1 DFQATT and CDR2 SNEGSKA (reference sequence). Trimming pared 3 bases from V and 5 bases from J, leaving 14 bases between. The CDR3 sequence: CSASAGGSRNTIYF. CDR3 DNA: TGCAGTGCTAGCGCGGGGGGCTCCCGAAACACCATATATTTT.

J is TRBJ2-1 and V is TRBV20-1; 11 positions match TRBD2. The CDR3 spans 17 residues. With V trimmed by 0 bases and J by 9 bases, 13 bases remained unmatched. CDR1 DFQATT and CDR2 SNEGSKA come from the germline V gene (reference sequence). The CDR3 region has the DNA TGCAGTGCTAGAGATCGGGTTAGCGGGGGGGCAACCGGTGAGCAGTTCTTC. Translation gives CSARDRVSGGATGEQFF.

This clonotype was counted a few times. The gene calls are TRBV9 and TRBJ1-3, with D perhaps TRBD1 (5 bases). Trimming cost V 6 bases and J 2 bases, with 21 bases left between them. Germline V gene lookup returns CDR1 SGDLS and CDR2 YYNGEE. CDR3 size: 17 residues. The CDR3 region has the DNA TGTGCCAGCACCTTAACTCCGGGACCGCAGGCTGGAAACACCATATATTTT. This sequence encodes CASTLTPGPQAGNTIYF.

The chain carries TRBV10-3 and TRBJ2-1; D unresolved. The CDR3 loop spans 15 amino acids. V was cut by 6 bases and J by 5 bases, with 17 bases left in between. Germline loops: CDR1 ENHRY, CDR2 SYGVKD. The CDR3 DNA is TGTGCCATCAGGAACAGTGATCGCAACAACAATGAGCAGTTCTTC. Its protein is CAIRNSDRNNNEQFF.

In this sample, this clonotype turned up a few times. J is TRBJ2-3 and V is TRBV29-1, with 12 positions matching TRBD2. This CDR3 spans 13 amino acids. J gave up 7 bases and V 3 bases, and 2 bases lay outside the gene matches. The germline V gene encodes CDR1 SQVTM and CDR2 ANQGSEA. The CDR3: CSVERTSGNTQYF. For the CDR3, the DNA is TGCAGCGTTGAGCGGACTAGCGGGAATACGCAGTATTTT.

The chain links TRBV3-1 to TRBJ2-1, with a tentative D call TRBD2 (5 bases). Deletions cut 1 base from V and 4 bases from J, with 11 bases between. Germline V lookup: CDR1 LGHDT, CDR2 YNNKEL (reference sequence). The length of the CDR3 is 15 residues. In DNA, the CDR3 is TGTGCCAGCAGCCAAGGTATTCGACTATACAATGAGCAGTTCTTC. As protein: CASSQGIRLYNEQFF.

This clonotype was seen a few times. This chain connects TRBV15 to TRBJ1-3; D is uncertain. Trimming shortened V by 5 bases and J by 9 bases, and 11 bases separated the two germline ends. The CDR3 runs to 12 residues. Looked up from germline, CDR1 is LNHNV and CDR2 is YYDKDF (reference sequence). The CDR3 here is CATSYLEGTIYF. The CDR3 DNA reads TGTGCCACCAGCTATTTGGAGGGCACCATATATTTT.

This clonotype was counted between two and nine times. This chain connects TRBV12-3 or TRBV12-4 to TRBJ1-5; TRBD1 agrees at 8 bases. The CDR3 totals 15 residues. The J segment lost 6 bases and the V segment lost 1 base, leaving 5 bases of the junction unmatched. CDR3 sequence: CASSLDRGSFQPQHF. The CDR3 DNA is TGTGCCAGCAGTTTAGACAGGGGGTCTTTTCAGCCCCAGCATTTT.

This clonotype was recorded at least ten times. The chain is built from TRBV29-1 and TRBJ2-3; a possible D gene is TRBD1 (5 bases). Germline CDR1 reads SQVTM; CDR2 reads ANQGSEA. The CDR3 has 14 amino acids. The germline V and J ends were trimmed by 3 bases and 2 bases, with 12 bases remaining between them. CDR3 nucleotide sequence: TGCAGCGTTGAGGGCAGGGCCAACACAGATACGCAGTATTTT. Encoded protein: CSVEGRANTDTQYF.

This clonotype has just a few counts. The V and J genes are TRBV29-1 and TRBJ2-7; 12 bases line up with TRBD1. The ends lost 4 bases at V and 7 bases at J; junction bases unmatched: 5. CDR3 length equals 13 residues. Germline loops: CDR1 SQVTM, CDR2 ANQGSEA. CDR3 bases: TGCAGCGTTGGGGGACAGGGGGCGAGGGAGCAGTACTTC. This encodes CSVGGQGAREQYF.

This clonotype has just a few counts. The chain employs TRBV28 and TRBJ2-7; D unclear. Germline CDR1 is MDHEN and CDR2 is SYDVKM. This CDR3 has 16 amino acids. V lost 1 base, J lost 0 bases, and 13 bases lay in between. In nucleotides, the CDR3 is TGTGCCAGCAGTTTATATTCCCGGGCGAGCTCCTACGAGCAGTACTTC. Its translation is CASSLYSRASSYEQYF.

This clonotype has at least ten counts. A single base separates this from a much larger clone, so it may be a read error. This rearrangement joins TRBV29-1 to TRBJ2-3, with D unresolved. Germline V lookup: CDR1 SQVTM, CDR2 ANQGSEA. This CDR3 region has 10 residues. Between the trimmed V and J ends, which lost 4 bases and 5 bases, there was a span of 4 bases. The CDR3 loop is CSVGIDTQYF. In DNA form, the CDR3 reads TGCAGCGTTGGAATAGATACGCAGTATTTT.

The table lists this clonotype with many counts. The chain carries TRBV28 and TRBJ2-7; 8 positions agree with TRBD1. Germline assignment: CDR1 MDHEN and CDR2 SYDVKM. This CDR3 comprises 14 residues. V trimming: 2 bases; J trimming: 4 bases; junction bases outside the gene matches: 4. CDR3 sequence reads: CASSLGRGLYEQYF. In DNA, the CDR3 is TGTGCCAGCAGTTTAGGCAGGGGGCTATACGAGCAGTACTTC.

V and J are TRBV30 and TRBJ2-1, with 10 positions matching TRBD2. CDR1 and CDR2 (germline): GTSNPN, SVGIG (reference sequence). J gave up 8 bases and V 3 bases, and 7 bases lay outside the gene matches. The CDR3 runs to 14 residues. For the CDR3, the DNA is TGTGCCTGGAGGCTAGCGGGGGCAGGCTATGAGCAGTTCTTC. It yields the protein CAWRLAGAGYEQFF.

This clonotype was recorded a few times. J is TRBJ1-6 and V is TRBV6-2 or TRBV6-3; D may be TRBD1 (5 bases). CDR3 size: 15 residues. V was clipped by 5 bases and J by 9 bases, with 17 bases between them. Germline V gene lookup returns CDR1 MNHEY and CDR2 SVGEGT. In nucleotides, the CDR3 is TGTGCCAGCAGTCACATCACAGGTGACAGTTCACCCCTCCACTTT. Its protein is CASSHITGDSSPLHF.

The V call is TRBV5-6, the J call TRBJ2-1, with 7 bases fitting TRBD1. CDR1 is SGHDT and CDR2 is YYEEEE in the germline V gene. V was clipped by 2 bases and J by 7 bases; unmatched bases: 6. The CDR3 runs 14 residues. This chain's CDR3 is CASSFTGEWNEQFF. The CDR3 nucleotides are TGTGCCAGCAGCTTTACAGGGGAGTGGAATGAGCAGTTCTTC.